These 4 T cell receptor beta chains were sequenced from one sample in a study of blood T cell repertoires in COVID-19. Measured with immunoSEQ multiplex PCR; TCRdb has only the in-frame clones, and not every one. Of approximately 240,000 clones in the sample, 80% to 95% are singletons; the top ten hold 1.5% to 2%. Sequences were obtained from PBMCs or T cells enriched from blood (not recorded which). The receptors stem from a woman younger than 35 who had recovered from COVID-19.

V is TRBV4-1 and J is TRBJ2-3; D is uncertain. V gave up 0 bases and J gave up 4 bases, with 23 bases separating them. Germline V CDR1 and CDR2: MGHRA, YSYEKL. The length of the CDR3 is 19 residues. As DNA, the CDR3 is TGCGCCAGCAGCCAAGAGAGACTTTGGCTTGACGGATTGGCAGATACGCAGTATTTT. Amino acids: CASSQERLWLDGLADTQYF.

This clone was observed a handful of times. The chain recombines TRBV28 with TRBJ2-5, with 10 bases fitting TRBD1. This CDR3 contains 16 residues. Looked up from germline, CDR1 is MDHEN and CDR2 is SYDVKM. Trimming at V came to 3 bases and at J to 5 bases, leaving 9 bases not matched to a gene. The DNA of the CDR3 is TGTGCCAGCAGTTTCCCTTCGACAGGGGGCATGGAGACCCAGTACTTC. It translates to CASSFPSTGGMETQYF.

CDR3 loop: CASSFYKSGNTIYF. CDR3 coding DNA: TGTGCCAGCAGCTTTTACAAATCTGGAAACACCATATATTTT. The V and J genes are TRBV7-8 and TRBJ1-3; D remains ambiguous. V was pared by 3 bases and J by 1 base, with 7 bases between. CDR1 and CDR2 (germline): SGHVS, FQNEAQ. This CDR3 comprises 14 residues.

This clone has a single count. The V call is TRBV9, the J call TRBJ1-5; D is undetermined. The CDR3 is 15 amino acids. CDR1 and CDR2 (germline): SGDLS, YYNGEE. The V gene lost 4 bases and the J gene lost 3 bases, with 14 bases spanning the gap. CDR3 nucleotide sequence: TGTGCCAGCAGCCGCTCGCCCAGTTACAATCAGCCCCAGCATTTT. This sequence encodes CASSRSPSYNQPQHF.